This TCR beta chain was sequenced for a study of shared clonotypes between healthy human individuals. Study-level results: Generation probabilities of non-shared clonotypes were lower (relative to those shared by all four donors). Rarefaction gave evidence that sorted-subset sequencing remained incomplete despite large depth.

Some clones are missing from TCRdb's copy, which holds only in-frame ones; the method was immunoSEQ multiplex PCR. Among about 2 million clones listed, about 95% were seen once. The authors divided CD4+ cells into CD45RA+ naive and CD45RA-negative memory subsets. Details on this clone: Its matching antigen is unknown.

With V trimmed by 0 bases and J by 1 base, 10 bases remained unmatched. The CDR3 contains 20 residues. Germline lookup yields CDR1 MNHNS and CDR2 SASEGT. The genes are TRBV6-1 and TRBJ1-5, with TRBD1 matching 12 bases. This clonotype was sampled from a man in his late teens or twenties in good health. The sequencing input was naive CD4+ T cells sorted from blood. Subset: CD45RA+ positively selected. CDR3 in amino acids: CASSEAPGTGGSLSNQPQHF. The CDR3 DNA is TGTGCCAGCAGTGAAGCGCCGGGGACAGGGGGCTCCCTCAGCAATCAGCCCCAGCATTTT.